Listed below are T cell receptor beta chains from one sample, sequenced in a study of blood T cell repertoires in COVID-19. TCRdb's copy holds only in-frame clones and misses some; the assay was immunoSEQ multiplex PCR. In the table there are roughly 520,000 clones, roughly 88% of which are singletons. Sequenced: PBMCs or T cells enriched from blood (not recorded which). The receptors stem from a woman aged 40-49 years who had recovered from COVID-19. Each CDR3 is given with its conserved first and last residue. Each record gives: clone size, J gene, V gene, D gene, CDR3 protein, CDR3 DNA. The D gene is left open where the match is weak. A row's size may be missing; if present it is once, few, many or a size class.

>NA|TRBJ2-5|TRBV6-6|NA
CASSPIGEETQYF
TGTGCCAGCAGTCCAATAGGGGAAGAGACCCAGTACTTC
>NA|TRBJ2-3|TRBV18|NA
CASSPQDTQYF
TGTGCCAGCTCACCCCAGGATACGCAGTATTTT
>NA|TRBJ2-2|TRBV24-1|TRBD1
CATSAPGQGALGGELFF
TGTGCCACCAGTGCTCCAGGGCAGGGGGCTCTGGGCGGGGAGCTGTTTTTT
>NA|TRBJ1-1|TRBV7-9|TRBD1
CASSLRVRVTGETEAFF
TGTGCCAGCAGCTTAAGGGTGCGGGTAACAGGGGAGACTGAAGCTTTCTTT
>NA|TRBJ2-1|TRBV4-3|NA
CASSQTGTGGHEQFF
TGCGCCAGCAGCCAAACCGGGACGGGGGGCCATGAGCAGTTCTTC
>NA|TRBJ2-1|TRBV13|TRBD1
CASSLLGSGQGGTGNEQFF
TGTGCCAGCAGCTTATTGGGGAGCGGACAGGGCGGGACGGGCAATGAGCAGTTCTTC
>NA|TRBJ1-2|TRBV9|TRBD1
CASSSPLTGGSYGYTF
TGTGCCAGCAGCTCACCGTTAACAGGGGGCTCCTATGGCTACACCTTC
>few|TRBJ1-3|TRBV18|NA
CASSPRGTNSGNTIYF
TGTGCCAGCTCACCACGAGGGACTAACTCTGGAAACACCATATATTTT
>NA|TRBJ2-7|TRBV5-1|NA
CASSLITGEVGEQYF
TGCGCCAGCAGCTTGATCACAGGGGAGGTTGGCGAGCAGTACTTC
>NA|TRBJ2-7|TRBV6-5|NA
CASSYSMEGGEQYF
TGTGCCAGCAGTTACTCGATGGAAGGGGGCGAGCAGTACTTC
>NA|TRBJ1-6|TRBV11-2|TRBD1
CASSSTGVGLSSYNSPLHF
TGTGCCAGCAGTTCCACAGGGGTCGGTCTAAGCTCCTATAATTCACCCCTCCACTTT
>NA|TRBJ2-1|TRBV5-8|NA
CASSPGLNRYNEQFF
TGTGCCAGCAGCCCGGGACTTAATCGCTACAATGAGCAGTTCTTC
>once|TRBJ2-1|TRBV7-2|TRBD1
CASSPGTVKFF
TGTGCCAGCAGCCCCGGGACAGTAAAGTTCTTC
>NA|TRBJ1-1|TRBV29-1|TRBD1
CSVGQGLLNTEAFF
TGCAGCGTAGGACAGGGTTTGTTGAACACTGAAGCTTTCTTT
>NA|TRBJ2-5|TRBV19|TRBD1
CASSIGTDSQETQYF
TGTGCCAGTAGTATCGGGACAGACTCCCAAGAGACCCAGTACTTC
>NA|TRBJ2-5|TRBV5-1|NA
CASSLGLGETQYF
TGCGCCAGCAGCTTGGGGCTGGGCGAGACCCAGTACTTC
>NA|TRBJ1-1|TRBV7-9|NA
CASSSYRVPEAFF
TGTGCCAGCAGCTCCTACAGAGTACCTGAAGCTTTCTTT
>once|TRBJ2-5|TRBV5-5|TRBD1
CASSLDWDRGQETQYF
TGTGCCAGCAGCTTGGACTGGGACAGGGGCCAAGAGACCCAGTACTTC
>NA|TRBJ1-5|TRBV7-9|NA
CASSGEGGNQPQHF
TGTGCCAGCAGTGGGGAGGGGGGTAATCAGCCCCAGCATTTT
>NA|TRBJ2-2|TRBV27|NA
CASSLSGRGGRGVIGELFF
TGTGCCAGCAGTTTATCGGGAAGGGGTGGCAGGGGAGTGATTGGGGAGCTGTTTTTT
>NA|TRBJ1-3|TRBV7-9|NA
CASSLAWDIFSGNTIYF
TGTGCCAGCAGCTTAGCGTGGGACATCTTCTCTGGAAACACCATATATTTT
>NA|TRBJ1-6|TRBV19|NA
CASSYQTGRFNNSPLHF
TGTGCCAGTAGTTACCAAACTGGGCGCTTTAATAATTCACCCCTCCACTTT
>once|TRBJ2-1|TRBV14|NA
CASSQEDGGLNEQFF
TGTGCCAGCAGCCAAGAGGACGGAGGGTTGAATGAGCAGTTCTTC
>NA|TRBJ1-3|TRBV13|NA
CASSPRQGFFSGNTIYF
TGTGCCAGCAGCCCCCGCCAGGGATTTTTTTCTGGAAACACCATATATTTT
>NA|TRBJ2-3|TRBV27|TRBD2
CASSLRGVAGGPVDTQYF
TGTGCCAGCAGTTTAAGAGGCGTGGCGGGAGGGCCGGTAGATACGCAGTATTTT
>few|TRBJ1-5|TRBV18|NA
CASSPGSNQPQHF
TGTGCCAGCTCACCCGGGAGCAATCAGCCCCAGCATTTT
>NA|TRBJ1-1|TRBV5-5|TRBD1
CASSHRGGTEAFF
TGTGCCAGCAGCCACAGGGGGGGCACTGAAGCTTTCTTT
>NA|TRBJ2-7|TRBV12-3/TRBV12-4|NA
CASSIQASYEQYF
TGTGCCAGCAGTATACAGGCCTCCTACGAGCAGTACTTC
>once|TRBJ2-7|TRBV19|NA
CARDWVGISYEQYF
TGTGCCAGGGACTGGGTGGGGATTTCCTACGAGCAGTACTTC
>NA|TRBJ1-2|TRBV19|TRBD1
CASSIDPAGGVRRYGYTF
TGTGCCAGTAGTATAGATCCGGCAGGGGGCGTGAGGCGCTATGGCTACACCTTC
>NA|TRBJ1-2|TRBV27|TRBD1
CASRTTGVRNYGYTF
TGTGCCAGCAGGACTACAGGGGTGAGGAACTATGGCTACACCTTC
>few|TRBJ1-5|TRBV3-1/TRBV3-2|TRBD1
CASSPDRAIAGQPQHF
TGTGCCAGCAGCCCGGACAGGGCAATAGCGGGTCAGCCCCAGCATTTT
>NA|TRBJ1-5|TRBV10-3|NA
CAIRGTLNQPQHF
TGTGCCATCAGAGGGACTCTCAATCAGCCCCAGCATTTT
>NA|TRBJ2-7|TRBV5-1|TRBD2
CASSPLVSGSSYEQYF
TGCGCCAGCAGCCCCCTCGTTAGCGGGAGCTCCTACGAGCAGTACTTC
>NA|TRBJ2-1|TRBV18|TRBD1
CASSPRGQNNEQFF
TGTGCCAGCTCACCCCGGGGACAGAACAATGAGCAGTTCTTC
>NA|TRBJ2-1|TRBV7-9|TRBD2
CASSLRGGGRVYNEQFF
TGTGCCAGCAGCTTACGGGGAGGCGGGAGAGTCTACAATGAGCAGTTCTTC
>NA|TRBJ2-2|TRBV29-1|TRBD2
CSVGPGTSFSGELFF
TGCAGCGTTGGCCCGGGGACTAGCTTCTCGGGGGAGCTGTTTTTT
>NA|TRBJ1-2|TRBV6-5|TRBD1
CASSYSPRGRGGYTF
TGTGCCAGCAGTTACTCCCCCAGGGGGCGAGGTGGCTACACCTTC
>NA|TRBJ1-1|TRBV18|NA
CASSPVDSGTEAFF
TGTGCCAGCTCACCAGTTGACTCGGGCACTGAAGCTTTCTTT
>NA|TRBJ1-1|TRBV12-3/TRBV12-4|TRBD1
CASSPTGREAFF
TGTGCCAGCAGTCCGACAGGGCGAGAAGCTTTCTTT
>NA|TRBJ2-1|TRBV3-1/TRBV3-2|TRBD2
CASSQSSGSYNEQFF
TGTGCCAGCAGCCAATCTAGCGGGAGTTACAATGAGCAGTTCTTC
>once|TRBJ1-1|TRBV19|NA
CASTSLVEAFF
TGTGCCAGTACCTCTCTAGTTGAAGCTTTCTTT
>NA|TRBJ1-5|TRBV28|NA
CASSLMANWGNQSQHF
TGTGCCAGCAGTTTAATGGCAAACTGGGGCAATCAGTCCCAGCATTTT
>NA|TRBJ1-4|TRBV7-8|NA
CASSLPGISANEKLFF
TGTGCCAGCAGCTTACCGGGAATAAGTGCTAATGAAAAACTGTTTTTT
>NA|TRBJ1-2|TRBV5-1|NA
CASSLQGGTGYTF
TGCGCCAGCAGCTTGCAGGGAGGGACTGGCTACACCTTC
>NA|TRBJ2-7|TRBV2|TRBD2
CASRAGTSGTSYEQYF
TGTGCCAGCAGAGCCGGGACTAGCGGCACCTCCTACGAGCAGTACTTC
>NA|TRBJ1-6|TRBV19|NA
CASSIDLIGGYPPLHF
TGTGCCAGTAGTATAGATCTTATTGGAGGGTATCCACCCCTCCACTTT
>NA|TRBJ2-2|TRBV30|TRBD2
CAWSAIAGGATGELFF
TGTGCCTGGAGTGCGATAGCGGGAGGGGCCACCGGGGAGCTGTTTTTT
>NA|TRBJ2-1|TRBV5-4|TRBD2
CASSLGAGLAGEGQFF
TGTGCCAGCAGCTTGGGGGCGGGACTAGCGGGAGAGGGGCAGTTCTTC
>NA|TRBJ1-3|TRBV5-1|NA
CASSPGLYGSSGNTIYF
TGCGCCAGCAGCCCGGGACTTTATGGGAGCTCTGGAAACACCATATATTTT
>NA|TRBJ1-2|TRBV2|NA
CASSAQGSDYGYTF
TGTGCCAGCAGTGCTCAGGGATCAGACTATGGCTACACCTTC